This T cell receptor (beta chain) originates from a study of T cells in Graves' hyperthyroidism and ophthalmopathy. The study's findings and limits: In the blood, most expanded thyroid clonotypes above 0.001 appeared as well.

Trimming took 0 bases from V and 1 from J, leaving 10 bases between them. In germline, CDR1 is MGHRA, CDR2 YSYEKL. The CDR3 extends over 15 amino acids. Uncontrolled infection, other autoimmune disease, pregnancy or lactation excluded patients. From RNA transcripts, TCR beta CDR3 regions were amplified. A set of HTBI primers served as the primers for a first-round RT-PCR of the TCR CDR3. MiXCR was run by TCRdb on the multiplex PCR reads, yielding one entry per CDR3 protein. The sample shows a few hundred thousand distinct CDR3 sequences, about a sixth of them seen only once. This clonotype was counted between two and nine times. Its antigen is not known.

V usage is TRBV4-1 and J usage is TRBJ2-7; D not resolved. Sequenced material: blood. This receptor was obtained from a woman aged 25 to 39 with Graves' hyperthyroidism. The CDR3 coding sequence is TGCGCCAGCAGCCAAGATCTTACTTTGTCCTACGAGCAGTACTTC. Amino acids: CASSQDLTLSYEQYF.